This TCR beta chain was retrieved from a study of CD8 T cells in Susac syndrome. CDR3 length: 15 amino acids. Losses at the gene ends were 3 bases for V and 4 bases for J; bases not matched to a gene: 5. Germline V gene lookup returns CDR1 KGHDR and CDR2 SFDVKD. With random hexamers, reverse transcription was performed on about 0.5 to 1 ug of RNA. Using its own MiXCR run on the immunoSEQ multiplex PCR reads, TCRdb lists one record per CDR3 protein. The sample includes 100,000 to 150,000 distinct CDR3 sequences, 90% to 95% of them seen just once. The receptor's source is a human donor with Susac syndrome. The sequenced material came from CD8+ T cells from PBMCs. The chain recombines TRBV24-1 with TRBJ1-5, with TRBD1 matching over 7 bases. The CDR3 reads CATSDPGQVNQPQHF. CDR3 bases: TGTGCCACCAGTGATCCCGGACAGGTTAATCAGCCCCAGCATTTT.